This T cell receptor beta chain was identified during a study of blood T cell repertoires in COVID-19. Study background: PBMCs, B-cell-depleted T cells, or T cells were the source of the cDNA or gDNA that made up the material.

How the authors handled the data: Amplified reference gene primers provided the basis for estimating nucleated cell counts. The repertoire was sequenced with immunoSEQ multiplex PCR; TCRdb's copy has only in-frame clones and lacks some. D and trimming were read from the DNA, whereas the V and J calls and clone size are those reported in that table. The repertoire holds hundreds of thousands of clones, approximately 80% seen once, with 5% in the top ten. Clinical history as reported by participants underpinned cohort assignment. With 2 bases removed from V and 9 bases from J, the gap between germline ends came to 19 bases. CDR3 size: 15 residues. Germline V gives CDR1 SGHVS, CDR2 FQNEAQ.

The chain has TRBV7-8 and TRBJ2-5; possibly TRBD2 for D (5 bases). Material for sequencing was PBMCs or T cells enriched from blood (not recorded which). The sequence was collected from a man in his forties who had been exposed to COVID-19. In nucleotides, the CDR3 is TGTGCCAGCAGCTTACGGTGGGAGACCCCCCCTCCCCAGTACTTC. Translation: CASSLRWETPPPQYF.